A selection of T cell receptor beta chains follows, all from one sample in a study of cytomegalovirus exposure and HLA in healthy donors. The repertoire was sequenced with immunoSEQ multiplex PCR; TCRdb's copy has only in-frame clones and lacks some. In the table there are 150,000 or so clones, 80% of which are singletons. The sample consisted of PBMCs. Receptors originate from a woman between 45 and 60 years old in good health and CMV-seropositive. Both conserved end residues are part of each CDR3. The order of the fields is V gene, D gene, J gene, clone size, CDR3 DNA, CDR3 protein. A D gene is named only where the DNA matches it firmly. Size tells how often a clone was seen (once, few, many) or the class of an expanded clone, and some rows leave it out.

V gene: TRBV18; D gene: TRBD1; J gene: TRBJ2-5; clone size: .; CDR3 DNA: TGTGCCAGCTCCCCTAACAGGGGTCAAGAGACCCAGTACTTC; CDR3 protein: CASSPNRGQETQYF
V gene: TRBV7-2; D gene: TRBD1; J gene: TRBJ1-1; clone size: once; CDR3 DNA: TGTGCCAGCAGCTCAAGACCGGGACAGGGCACTGAAGCTTTCTTT; CDR3 protein: CASSSRPGQGTEAFF
V gene: TRBV18; D gene: .; J gene: TRBJ1-1; clone size: .; CDR3 DNA: TGTGCCAGCTCACCCCCGGGGGGGTGGGACACTGAAGCTTTCTTT; CDR3 protein: CASSPPGGWDTEAFF
V gene: TRBV29-1; D gene: TRBD1; J gene: TRBJ2-7; clone size: .; CDR3 DNA: TGCAGCGTGGGACAGGGATATGCCGAGCAGTACTTC; CDR3 protein: CSVGQGYAEQYF
V gene: TRBV9; D gene: TRBD2; J gene: TRBJ2-2; clone size: .; CDR3 DNA: TGTGCCAGCAGCGTACCGGGGGGGCCCGGAACCGGGGAGCTGTTTTTT; CDR3 protein: CASSVPGGPGTGELFF
V gene: TRBV10-1; D gene: TRBD1; J gene: TRBJ1-1; clone size: .; CDR3 DNA: TGCGCCAGCAGTGAGGGGACAGGCGGTACCAACACTGAAGCTTTCTTT; CDR3 protein: CASSEGTGGTNTEAFF
V gene: TRBV19; D gene: TRBD1; J gene: TRBJ1-6; clone size: .; CDR3 DNA: TGTGCCAGTCGGACAGGGAACGCTTCACCCCTCCACTTT; CDR3 protein: CASRTGNASPLHF
V gene: TRBV28; D gene: .; J gene: TRBJ1-6; clone size: .; CDR3 DNA: TGTGCCAGCAGTTCCCGACAGGCCGACTCCTATAATTCACCCCTCCACTTT; CDR3 protein: CASSSRQADSYNSPLHF
V gene: TRBV5-1; D gene: TRBD2; J gene: TRBJ2-5; clone size: .; CDR3 DNA: TGCGCCAGCAGCTCAGCTAGCGGGGGAAGGGGACCCCAGTACTTC; CDR3 protein: CASSSASGGRGPQYF
V gene: TRBV4-1; D gene: TRBD1; J gene: TRBJ1-2; clone size: .; CDR3 DNA: TGCGCCAGCAGCCAAGGCTGGACAGGGGGCGACTATGGCTACACCTTC; CDR3 protein: CASSQGWTGGDYGYTF
V gene: TRBV7-2; D gene: .; J gene: TRBJ2-7; clone size: once; CDR3 DNA: TGTGCCAGCATCCCCGCAACAGGGTTCGCCTACGAGCAGTACTTC; CDR3 protein: CASIPATGFAYEQYF
V gene: TRBV5-1; D gene: TRBD1; J gene: TRBJ2-1; clone size: .; CDR3 DNA: TGCGCCAGCAGCATCTCGACAGGGGGCTCCTACAATGAGCAGTTCTTC; CDR3 protein: CASSISTGGSYNEQFF
V gene: TRBV29-1; D gene: .; J gene: TRBJ2-7; clone size: .; CDR3 DNA: TGCAGCGTTGGCGGTCCAACGTTCCCCTACGAGCAGTACTTC; CDR3 protein: CSVGGPTFPYEQYF
V gene: TRBV30; D gene: .; J gene: TRBJ2-1; clone size: .; CDR3 DNA: TGTGCCTGGAGTGCCCAGCGGCTTTACAATGAGCAGTTCTTC; CDR3 protein: CAWSAQRLYNEQFF
V gene: TRBV6-1; D gene: TRBD1; J gene: TRBJ2-3; clone size: .; CDR3 DNA: TGTGCCAGCGGAGCCCTCCAGGGGGCAGGTACGCAGTATTTT; CDR3 protein: CASGALQGAGTQYF
V gene: TRBV29-1; D gene: .; J gene: TRBJ1-1; clone size: .; CDR3 DNA: TGCAGCGTTGGGGCAGGGGCCCAGAACACTGAAGCTTTCTTT; CDR3 protein: CSVGAGAQNTEAFF
V gene: TRBV7-2; D gene: TRBD1; J gene: TRBJ2-7; clone size: once; CDR3 DNA: TGTGCCAGCGTCAGGGGGCCGAGCTCCTACGAGCAGTACTTC; CDR3 protein: CASVRGPSSYEQYF
V gene: TRBV25-1; D gene: TRBD1; J gene: TRBJ1-4; clone size: few; CDR3 DNA: TGTGCCAGCAGTGACCCTGGGACAGGGGCTGAAAAACTGTTTTTT; CDR3 protein: CASSDPGTGAEKLFF
V gene: TRBV4-2; D gene: TRBD2; J gene: TRBJ2-5; clone size: .; CDR3 DNA: TGTGCCAGCAGCCAAGGCGGACTAGCGGGGGGGCAAGAGACCCAGTACTTC; CDR3 protein: CASSQGGLAGGQETQYF
V gene: TRBV29-1; D gene: TRBD1; J gene: TRBJ1-5; clone size: .; CDR3 DNA: TGCAGCGCCCGAAATTCAGCAGGGGGCGATCAGCCCCAGCATTTT; CDR3 protein: CSARNSAGGDQPQHF
V gene: TRBV29-1; D gene: .; J gene: TRBJ1-3; clone size: once; CDR3 DNA: TGCAGCGTCCGAGTGGGGCAGTCTGGAAACACCATATATTTT; CDR3 protein: CSVRVGQSGNTIYF
V gene: TRBV6-5; D gene: .; J gene: TRBJ1-2; clone size: .; CDR3 DNA: TGTGCCAGCAGTTACTTGACTCGGTTTGCCGGCTACACCTTC; CDR3 protein: CASSYLTRFAGYTF
V gene: TRBV4-2; D gene: TRBD1; J gene: TRBJ1-2; clone size: .; CDR3 DNA: TGTGCCAGCAGCCGGACAGGGGGATTATATGGCTACACCTTC; CDR3 protein: CASSRTGGLYGYTF
V gene: TRBV5-1; D gene: TRBD2; J gene: TRBJ2-1; clone size: .; CDR3 DNA: TGCGCCAGCACCGAGGGACTAGCAGGGGTCGAGCAGTTCTTC; CDR3 protein: CASTEGLAGVEQFF
V gene: TRBV5-1; D gene: .; J gene: TRBJ2-1; clone size: .; CDR3 DNA: TGCGCCAGCAGCCCGCAGGAGGGCGAGCAGTTCTTC; CDR3 protein: CASSPQEGEQFF
V gene: TRBV9; D gene: .; J gene: TRBJ2-7; clone size: few; CDR3 DNA: TGTGCCAGCAGCGCCGGGACAAGCTCCTACGAGCAGTACTTC; CDR3 protein: CASSAGTSSYEQYF
V gene: TRBV2; D gene: .; J gene: TRBJ2-5; clone size: .; CDR3 DNA: TGTGCCAGCAGTGCCAGGGAAATTTATGGGGAGACCCAGTACTTC; CDR3 protein: CASSAREIYGETQYF